The 20 T cell receptor beta chains given below trace back to one sample, sequenced in a study of identifying expanded T cells in peripheral blood. Produced via immunoSEQ multiplex PCR; TCRdb's table is partial and in-frame only. Here the sample spans about 91,000 clones, roughly 86% being singletons. Material: blood. The receptors derive from a person aged 18 to 69 in good health.

The chain employs TRBV7-9 and TRBJ2-7; tentatively, D is TRBD2 (6 bases). The germline V and J ends were trimmed by 5 bases and 0 bases, with 20 bases remaining between them. CDR1 is SEHNR, CDR2 FQNEAQ, per germline (reference sequence). This CDR3 comprises 17 residues. The CDR3 loop is CASSPESRGLASYEQYF. CDR3 coding DNA: TGTGCCAGCAGCCCAGAGTCGCGGGGTTTGGCCTCCTACGAGCAGTACTTC.

This chain uses TRBV9 with TRBJ1-6, with no clear D. The V gene lost 0 bases and the J gene lost 6 bases, with 10 bases spanning the gap. Germline CDR1 and CDR2: SGDLS and YYNGEE. This CDR3 is built from 15 residues. CDR3 sequence: CASSVVGSTNSPLHF. The CDR3 DNA is TGTGCCAGCAGCGTAGTGGGGTCGACTAATTCACCCCTCCACTTT.

The rearrangement links TRBV5-1 to TRBJ1-1; 9 bases line up with TRBD1. Trimming at V came to 0 bases and at J to 5 bases, leaving 5 bases not matched to a gene. The V gene's germline CDR1 is SGHRS and CDR2 YFSETQ. This CDR3 region has 15 residues. CDR3 in amino acids: CASSLARTGDTEAFF. DNA of the CDR3: TGCGCCAGCAGCTTGGCTAGGACAGGGGATACTGAAGCTTTCTTT.

The rearrangement joins TRBV19 to TRBJ2-7; unclear D gene. Germline lookup yields CDR1 LNHDA and CDR2 SQIVND (reference sequence). V lost 0 bases to trimming and J lost 2 bases, with 11 bases between them. The CDR3 has 15 amino acids. In DNA form, the CDR3 reads TGTGCCAGTAGTATAGATATGGCCCGTACCTACGAGCAGTACTTC. Its protein product is CASSIDMARTYEQYF.

The CDR3 DNA follows: TGTGCCAGCAGTTTAGGGAGGGAAGTAGGAGAGCAGTACTTC. Its translation is CASSLGREVGEQYF. V is TRBV2 and J is TRBJ2-7; 7 bases are a match to TRBD2. The J segment lost 7 bases and the V segment lost 5 bases, leaving 11 bases of the junction unmatched. The V gene's germline CDR1 is SNHLY and CDR2 FYNNEI. This CDR3 is built from 14 residues.

This sequence joins TRBV30 and TRBJ2-2; D perhaps matches TRBD2 (5 bases). The CDR3 runs 14 residues. Trimming removed 0 bases at V and 4 bases at J, with 9 bases between. From germline, CDR1 is GTSNPN and CDR2 SVGIG (reference sequence). The CDR3 reads CAWSVGETTGELFF. In DNA, the CDR3 is TGTGCCTGGAGTGTTGGGGAGACCACCGGGGAGCTGTTTTTT.

The V and J genes are TRBV19 and TRBJ1-1, with 8 nucleotides matching TRBD1. CDR1 is LNHDA and CDR2 is SQIVND in the germline V gene (reference sequence). The V gene end was trimmed by 4 bases and the J gene end by 3 bases; junction bases not matched to a gene: 4. The CDR3 is made up of 14 amino acids. CDR3 sequence (DNA): TGTGCCAGTAGTACGACAGGGGACTACACTGAAGCTTTCTTT. This translates into CASSTTGDYTEAFF.

V and J are TRBV5-4 and TRBJ2-7, with D perhaps matching TRBD1 (6 bases). The CDR3 has 14 amino acids. V lost 7 bases and J 0 bases, leaving 14 bases between the germline ends. The germline gives CDR1 SGHNT, CDR2 YYREEE (reference sequence). The CDR3 DNA reads TGTGCCAGCTCAACGGGACAAAACTCCTACGAGCAGTACTTC. It codes for CASSTGQNSYEQYF.

A single count supports this clone. The chain is built from TRBV5-4 and TRBJ1-4; maybe TRBD1 (6 bases). Germline assignment: CDR1 SGHNT and CDR2 YYREEE (reference sequence). V lost 7 bases, J lost 8 bases, and 12 bases lay in between. The CDR3 totals 12 residues. Written as DNA, the CDR3 is TGTGCCAGCGGGGGCTGGAGGGAAAAACTGTTTTTT. Encoded protein: CASGGWREKLFF.

The chain is built from TRBV7-3 and TRBJ1-2, with D maybe TRBD1 (6 bases). V lost 4 bases to trimming and J lost 13 bases, with 19 bases between them. The CDR3 length is 13 residues. The germline CDR1 and CDR2 sequences are SGHTA and FQGTGA. CDR3 amino acids: CASSSPTDSAVTF. The CDR3 DNA is TGTGCCAGCAGCTCGCCTACGGACAGCGCCGTCACCTTC.

V and J are TRBV4-2 and TRBJ1-5; D not certain. Deletions cut 2 bases from V and 8 bases from J, with 16 bases between. Germline V gene sequence: CDR1 LGHNA, CDR2 YNFKEQ. The CDR3 has 15 residues. The CDR3 nucleotides read TGTGCCAGCAGCCAATCTCTCGGGAACGTTAAGCCCCAGCATTTT. The encoded protein is CASSQSLGNVKPQHF.

This clone was counted once. The chain joins TRBV29-1 to TRBJ2-1, with TRBD2 matching 8 bases. The CDR3 contains 13 residues. V lost 5 bases to trimming and J lost 5 bases; unmatched junction nucleotides: 5. Germline assignment: CDR1 SQVTM and CDR2 ANQGSEA. The CDR3 DNA reads as TGCAGCGTTTCGGGGGGGCTCCACAATGAGCAGTTCTTC. Protein product: CSVSGGLHNEQFF.

DNA for the CDR3: TGTGCCAGCAGCGTTCCTGTTTGGAACACCATATATTTT. Translating gives CASSVPVWNTIYF. This chain connects TRBV9 to TRBJ1-3; no definite D call. V lost 2 bases, J lost 7 bases, and 10 bases lay in between. The CDR3 loop spans 13 amino acids. Germline CDR1 SGDLS, CDR2 YYNGEE.

This clone came up once. The chain carries TRBV10-1 and TRBJ1-1; D may be TRBD1 (6 bases). This CDR3 comprises 15 residues. The germline gives CDR1 WNHNN, CDR2 SYGVQD (reference sequence). Trimming left V 4 bases short and J 5 bases short, with 17 bases between. CDR3 residues: CASSGRGGRFTEAFF. CDR3 DNA sequence: TGCGCCAGCAGTGGCCGGGGGGGGCGATTTACTGAAGCTTTCTTT.

V and J are TRBV7-8 and TRBJ1-5; possibly TRBD1 for D (6 bases). The V gene's germline CDR1 is SGHVS and CDR2 FQNEAQ. The CDR3 has 14 amino acids. Trimming cost V 6 bases and J 3 bases, with 12 bases left between them. The CDR3 DNA follows: TGTGCCAGCAGTCGAGACAGGTCCAATCAGCCCCAGCATTTT. It codes for CASSRDRSNQPQHF.

The J gene is TRBJ2-5, the V gene TRBV7-9; 8 nucleotides agree with TRBD1. The CDR3 totals 14 residues. Unmatched junction bases numbered 7, after V lost 8 bases and J lost 2 bases. In germline, CDR1 is SEHNR, CDR2 FQNEAQ (reference sequence). CDR3 in amino acids: CASGPGQAQETQYF. The DNA for the CDR3 is TGTGCCAGCGGACCGGGACAGGCACAAGAGACCCAGTACTTC.

The chain joins TRBV30 to TRBJ2-7; D is unclear. This CDR3 is 15 amino acids long. The germline gives CDR1 GTSNPN, CDR2 SVGIG (reference sequence). V was pared by 0 bases and J by 0 bases, with 12 bases between. The DNA of the CDR3 is TGTGCCTGGAGTGTAATCAGGCGTAGCTCCTACGAGCAGTACTTC. It specifies CAWSVIRRSSYEQYF.

Of note for this clone: Other DNA variants within this sample encode the same CDR3. The V call is TRBV5-4, the J call TRBJ2-6; no reliable D call. This CDR3 has 13 residues. Trimming pared 2 bases from V and 2 bases from J, leaving 2 bases between. CDR1 SGHNT and CDR2 YYREEE come from the germline V gene (reference sequence). The CDR3: CASSLAGANVLTF. The CDR3 DNA follows: TGTGCCAGCAGCTTAGCTGGGGCCAACGTCCTGACTTTC. Based on the CDR3 plus reference TRBV5-4 and TRBJ2-6, the full variable domain is ETGVTQSPTHLIKTRGQQVTLRCSSQSGHNTVSWYQQALGQGPQFIFQYYREEENGRGNFPPRFSGLQFPNYSSELNVNALELDDSALYLCASSLAGANVLTFGAGSRLTVL.

Of note for this clone: Other DNA sequences of this sample code for an identical CDR3. The rearrangement joins TRBV29-1 to TRBJ2-7; the match to TRBD1 covers 7 bases. The CDR3 has 12 amino acids. V lost 0 bases and J lost 6; bases outside the gene matches: 2. Germline V lookup: CDR1 SQVTM, CDR2 ANQGSEA. The CDR3 here is CSVEDPGGEQYF. CDR3 sequence (DNA): TGCAGCGTTGAAGATCCAGGGGGCGAGCAGTACTTC.

The V call is TRBV10-1, the J call TRBJ2-3; TRBD1 matches 9 bases. V was pared by 3 bases and J by 8 bases, with 6 bases of the junction left unmatched. CDR3 length equals 14 residues. Germline-derived CDR1 and CDR2 are WNHNN and SYGVQD (reference sequence). The CDR3 DNA follows: TGCGCCAGCAGTGAAGGGACAGGGCGGGGTACGCAGTATTTT. Residues: CASSEGTGRGTQYF.